The 27 T cell receptor gamma chains reported below all come from one sample, sequenced in a study of gamma-delta T cells after stem cell transplantation. With CATT, TCRdb re-called clones from the RT-PCR reads. Of some 1,000 gamma-chain clones in the sample, more than 25% were seen once. The sample was gamma-delta T cells. The origin of the receptors is a human donor. It is not recorded whose cells these are; they may come from a transplant donor.

This clone has only a few counts. V and J are TRGV9 and TRGJ1 or TRGJ2. TCRdb lists no J gene, so it was determined here by aligning the DNA to germline. The CDR3 has 14 residues. Germline V gene data show CDR1 as GITISATS and CDR2 as ISYDGTV (reference sequence). Germline trimming cut 3 bases from V and 3 bases from J; bases unmatched to any gene: 8. The CDR3 DNA reads as TGTGCCTTGTGGGAGCTTAACCCTTATTATAAGAAACTCTTT. Translated, it gives CALWELNPYYKKLF.

In regard to this clone: Possible read error: a much larger clone is one base away. This same CDR3 is encoded by further DNA sequences in the sample. J gene calling gave no result, while the V gene is TRGV9. Looked up from germline, CDR1 is GITISATS and CDR2 is ISYDGTV (reference sequence). This CDR3 contains 13 residues. The DNA of the CDR3 is TGTGCCTTGTGGGAGGCGACCCTATATAAGAAACTCTTC. This encodes CALWEATLYKKLF.

This sequence joins TRGV3 and TRGJ1 or TRGJ2. The CDR3 consists of 17 residues. Germline CDR1 VTNTFY, CDR2 YDVSTARD (reference sequence). J lost 3 bases, V lost 0 bases, and 14 bases had no gene match. The CDR3 nucleotides read TGTGCCACCTGGGACAGGCCGATGGGGCATTTTTATTATAAGAAACTCTTT. Amino acid sequence: CATWDRPMGHFYYKKLF.

A few counts support this clone. The gene calls are TRGV8 and TRGJP2. The J gene is not listed in TCRdb, so it was assigned here from a DNA match to germline. There are 13 residues in the CDR3. From germline, CDR1 is VENAVY and CDR2 YDSYNSRV. V dropped 2 bases and J dropped 6; count of bases not matched to a gene: 3. The CDR3 is CATWDKGDWIKTF. Here the CDR3 DNA reads TGTGCCACCTGGGATAAAGGTGATTGGATCAAGACGTTT.

This clone has just a few counts. V and J are TRGV2 and TRGJ1 or TRGJ2. TCRdb offers no J gene call, so here the DNA was matched to germline to obtain one. Germline V gene lookup returns CDR1 EGSNGY and CDR2 YDSYNSKV. Germline trimming cut 0 bases from V and 0 bases from J; bases unmatched to any gene: 2. The CDR3 is 14 residues long. The CDR3 DNA reads TGTGCCACCTGGGACGGGCAGAATTATTATAAGAAACTCTTT. The encoded protein is CATWDGQNYYKKLF.

The chain joins TRGV2 to TRGJ1 or TRGJ2. TCRdb leaves out the J gene; it was filled in here by matching the DNA to germline. Trimming cost V 1 base and J 6 bases; bases outside gene matches: 12. Germline V gene data show CDR1 as EGSNGY and CDR2 as YDSYNSKV. The CDR3 loop spans 15 amino acids. The CDR3 loop reads CATWDGPPVVYKKLF. CDR3 in DNA: TGTGCCACCTGGGACGGCCCCCCCGTTGTTTATAAGAAACTCTTT.

This clone has only a few counts. The rearrangement links TRGV4 to TRGJ1 or TRGJ2. Since TCRdb gives no J gene, matching the DNA to germline was used here to assign it. V lost 4 bases, J lost 7 bases, and 7 bases stayed unmatched. The CDR3 sequence is 12 residues long. Germline V gives CDR1 EGSTGY, CDR2 YDSYTSSV. The CDR3 nucleotides read TGTGCCACCTGGGAGTGGGAGTATAAGAAACTCTTT. Amino acid sequence: CATWEWEYKKLF.

The chain is built from TRGV5 and TRGJP2. In the absence of a J gene in TCRdb, the DNA was matched to germline to assign it here. Per the germline V gene, CDR1 is VINAFY and CDR2 is YDVSNSKD. Losses at the gene ends were 5 bases for V and 5 bases for J; bases not matched to a gene: 8. The CDR3 is 14 residues long. The CDR3 reads CATWARESDWIKTF. The DNA for the CDR3 is TGTGCCACCTGGGCCCGGGAAAGTGATTGGATCAAGACGTTT.

Here the CDR3 reads CATWDGTYYKKLF. For the CDR3, the DNA is TGTGCCACCTGGGACGGTACCTATTATAAGAAACTCTTT. This chain links TRGV2 with TRGJ1 or TRGJ2. Since TCRdb gives no J gene, matching the DNA to germline was used here to assign it. The V gene end was trimmed by 1 base and the J gene end by 4 bases; junction bases not matched to a gene: 4. CDR3 length: 13 amino acids. CDR1 EGSNGY and CDR2 YDSYNSKV come from the germline V gene.

The chain recombines TRGV2 with TRGJ1 or TRGJ2. TCRdb offers no J gene call, so here the DNA was matched to germline to obtain one. CDR3 length: 12 amino acids. Germline V gives CDR1 EGSNGY, CDR2 YDSYNSKV. After removal of 0 bases from V and 11 bases from J, the junction contained 7 bases not matched to a gene. The CDR3 DNA reads TGTGCCACCTGGGACGGGCCCGGGGAGAAACTCTTT. Amino acid sequence: CATWDGPGEKLF.

The sample holds a few counts of this clone. V gene TRGV3 combines with J gene TRGJ1 or TRGJ2. The J gene is absent in TCRdb and was assigned here via DNA matching to germline. J lost 8 bases, V lost 0 bases, and 7 bases had no gene match. Germline V CDR1 and CDR2: VTNTFY, YDVSTARD (reference sequence). The CDR3 loop spans 13 amino acids. For the CDR3, the DNA is TGTGCCACCTGGGACAGGCAGGAGGATAAGAAACTCTTT. This translates into CATWDRQEDKKLF.

This clone is termed large (0.1 to 1%). The chain uses TRGV5 and TRGJ1 or TRGJ2. Here the J gene was assigned by germline matching of the DNA, as TCRdb has none. Germline lookup yields CDR1 VINAFY and CDR2 YDVSNSKD. V was clipped by 3 bases and J by 6 bases; unmatched bases: 8. The CDR3 has 13 amino acids. DNA of the CDR3: TGTGCCACCTGGGACGGTCCGGGTTATAAGAAACTCTTT. Translating it yields CATWDGPGYKKLF.

This clone came up a few times. No J gene was called, and the V gene is TRGV4. CDR1 is EGSTGY, CDR2 YDSYTSSV, per germline. The CDR3 is 15 amino acids. This chain's CDR3 is CATWELSRFGSVKLF. The CDR3, as DNA: TGTGCCACCTGGGAACTAAGTCGGTTTGGTAGTGTGAAGCTCTTT.

This clone was seen more than once but under ten times. The V and J genes are TRGV9 and TRGJ1 or TRGJ2. The J gene, not given by TCRdb, was assigned here from a germline match of the nucleotide sequence. The V gene's germline CDR1 is GITISATS and CDR2 ISYDGTV (reference sequence). The CDR3 has 13 amino acids. V was pared by 6 bases and J by 3 bases, with 8 bases of the junction left unmatched. The CDR3 region is CALWTASYYKKLF. In DNA, the CDR3 is TGTGCCTTGTGGACGGCCTCTTATTATAAGAAACTCTTT.

By share of the sample, this clone is large (0.1 to 1%). The rearrangement uses TRGV4 and TRGJ1 or TRGJ2. Here the J gene came from matching the DNA to germline, since TCRdb omits it. Germline V gene lookup returns CDR1 EGSTGY and CDR2 YDSYTSSV. The V gene end was trimmed by 5 bases and the J gene end by 6 bases; junction bases not matched to a gene: 4. This CDR3 region has 11 residues. CDR3 loop: CATWGGYKKLF. The CDR3 DNA sequence: TGTGCCACCTGGGGGGGTTATAAGAAACTCTTT.

The CDR3 sequence: CALWPQELGKKIKVF. CDR3 nucleotides: TGTGCCTTGTGGCCCCAAGAGTTGGGCAAAAAAATCAAGGTATTT. The V gene is TRGV9, the J gene TRGJP. TCRdb offers no J gene call, so here the DNA was matched to germline to obtain one. Germline lookup yields CDR1 GITISATS and CDR2 ISYDGTV (reference sequence). After removal of 6 bases from V and 4 bases from J, the junction contained 3 bases not matched to a gene. This CDR3 region has 15 residues.

This clone was counted only a few times. The V call is TRGV2, the J call TRGJ1 or TRGJ2. TCRdb supplies no J gene; here it was assigned by aligning the nucleotide sequence to germline. This CDR3 region has 15 residues. Per germline, CDR1 EGSNGY and CDR2 YDSYNSKV. With 3 bases clipped from V and 0 bases from J, the junction kept 8 bases outside the gene matches. Here the CDR3 DNA reads TGTGCCACCTGGGACTGGAGCTCGAATTATTATAAGAAACTCTTT. Protein: CATWDWSSNYYKKLF.

The chain couples TRGV9 to TRGJP2. The J gene was missing in TCRdb and was found by matching the end of the DNA to germline. There are 13 residues in the CDR3. Germline lookup yields CDR1 GITISATS and CDR2 ISYDGTV (reference sequence). The V gene end was trimmed by 4 bases and the J gene end by 3 bases; junction bases not matched to a gene: 2. CDR3: CALWECSDWIKTF. CDR3 bases: TGTGCCTTGTGGGAATGTAGTGATTGGATCAAGACGTTT.

The genes are TRGV3 and TRGJ1 or TRGJ2. TCRdb supplies no J gene; here it was assigned by aligning the nucleotide sequence to germline. V lost 3 bases, J lost 12 bases, and 5 bases stayed unmatched. This CDR3 has 10 residues. The germline CDR1 and CDR2 sequences are VTNTFY and YDVSTARD (reference sequence). The chain's CDR3 is CATWDAGKLF. As DNA, the CDR3 is TGTGCCACCTGGGACGCGGGGAAACTCTTT.

This chain uses TRGV2 with TRGJ1 or TRGJ2. Because TCRdb records no J gene, it was assigned here through a match of the DNA to germline. V lost 0 bases and J lost 10; bases outside the gene matches: 3. This CDR3 region has 11 residues. The germline V gene has CDR1 EGSNGY and CDR2 YDSYNSKV. In DNA form, the CDR3 reads TGTGCCACCTGGGACGGGCGGAAGAAACTCTTT. Amino acid sequence: CATWDGRKKLF.

Comment on this clone: It may be a read error: a sequence one base away is much more abundant. This sample includes further DNA sequences coding for the same CDR3. V and J are TRGV2 and TRGJP2. The J gene was missing in TCRdb and was found by matching the end of the DNA to germline. Unmatched junction bases numbered 7, after V lost 0 bases and J lost 3 bases. CDR1 and CDR2 (germline): EGSNGY, YDSYNSKV. This CDR3 comprises 16 residues. CDR3 in DNA: TGTGCCACCTGGGACGGGCCCCGTCGTAGTGATTGGATCAAGACGTTT. This sequence encodes CATWDGPRRSDWIKTF.

The V call is TRGV4, the J call TRGJ1 or TRGJ2. TCRdb supplies no J gene; here it was assigned by aligning the nucleotide sequence to germline. The CDR3 has 11 amino acids. Germline-derived CDR1 and CDR2 are EGSTGY and YDSYTSSV. Germline trimming cut 4 bases from V and 6 bases from J; bases unmatched to any gene: 3. The DNA of the CDR3 is TGTGCCACCTGGGAACTTTATAAGAAACTCTTT. Translating gives CATWELYKKLF.

The V gene is TRGV4, the J gene TRGJP1. The J gene is not listed in TCRdb, so it was assigned here from a DNA match to germline. CDR3 size: 18 residues. Germline V gene lookup returns CDR1 EGSTGY and CDR2 YDSYTSSV. Trimming removed 0 bases from V and 0 bases from J; junction bases left unmatched: 10. The CDR3, as DNA: TGTGCCACCTGGGATGGGCCGGGTACTTATACCACTGGTTGGTTCAAGATATTT. Amino acids: CATWDGPGTYTTGWFKIF.

By share, this clone ranks as large (0.1 to 1%). It may be a read error: a sequence one base away is much more abundant. Additional DNA sequences in this sample encode the identical CDR3. The CDR3 sequence is CALWEGYKKLF. Here the CDR3 DNA reads TGTGCCTTGTGGGAGGGTTATAAGAAACTCTTT. The chain combines TRGV9 with TRGJ1 or TRGJ2. The J gene, missing from TCRdb, was assigned here through DNA to germline matching. With V trimmed by 2 bases and J by 6 bases, 1 base remained unmatched. Germline assignment: CDR1 GITISATS and CDR2 ISYDGTV (reference sequence). The CDR3 has 11 amino acids.

This clone was seen more than once but under ten times. The CDR3 DNA follows: TGTGCCACCTGGGATGGTGCCGGGAATTATTATAAGAAACTCTTT. Its protein is CATWDGAGNYYKKLF. The chain links TRGV4 to TRGJ1 or TRGJ2. TCRdb gives no J gene; it was assigned here by matching the DNA to germline. J lost 0 bases, V lost 1 base, and 6 bases had no gene match. The CDR3 is 15 residues long. Per the germline V gene, CDR1 is EGSTGY and CDR2 is YDSYTSSV.

As regards this clone: A much larger clone sits a single nucleotide away, making a read error possible. Other nucleotide sequences in the sample specify the same CDR3. The chain joins TRGV9 to TRGJP. The J gene is absent in TCRdb and was assigned here via DNA matching to germline. The ends lost 0 bases at V and 6 bases at J; junction bases unmatched: 2. Germline loops: CDR1 GITISATS, CDR2 ISYDGTV (reference sequence). The length of the CDR3 is 16 residues. CDR3 residues: CALWEVPELGKKIKVF. CDR3 bases: TGTGCCTTGTGGGAGGTGCCAGAGTTGGGCAAAAAAATCAAGGTATTT.

This clone was counted only a few times. The CDR3, as DNA: TGTGCCACCTGGGATGCGCCTTATTATAAGAAACTCTTT. Its protein product is CATWDAPYYKKLF. The V and J genes are TRGV4 and TRGJ1 or TRGJ2. TCRdb carries no J gene annotation; the J gene was assigned here by matching the DNA with germline. Germline lookup yields CDR1 EGSTGY and CDR2 YDSYTSSV. V shed 2 bases and J 3 bases; nucleotides not matched to a gene: 4. The CDR3 extends over 13 amino acids.